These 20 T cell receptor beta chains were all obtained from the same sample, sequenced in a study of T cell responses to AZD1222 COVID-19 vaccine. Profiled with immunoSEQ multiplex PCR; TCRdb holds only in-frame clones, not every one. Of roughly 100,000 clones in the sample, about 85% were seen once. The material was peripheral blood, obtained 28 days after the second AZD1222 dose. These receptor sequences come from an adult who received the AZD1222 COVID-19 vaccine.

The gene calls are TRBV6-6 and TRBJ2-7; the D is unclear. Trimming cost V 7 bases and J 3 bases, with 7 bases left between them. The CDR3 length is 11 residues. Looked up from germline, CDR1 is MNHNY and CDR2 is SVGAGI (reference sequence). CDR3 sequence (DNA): TGTGCCAGCACGGTGGGCTACGAGCAGTACTTC. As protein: CASTVGYEQYF.

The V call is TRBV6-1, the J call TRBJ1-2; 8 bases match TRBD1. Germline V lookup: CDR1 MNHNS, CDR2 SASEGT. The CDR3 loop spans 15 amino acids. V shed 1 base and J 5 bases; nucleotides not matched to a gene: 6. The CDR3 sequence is CASSEVGQGHYGYTF. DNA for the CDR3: TGTGCCAGCAGTGAAGTAGGACAGGGCCATTATGGCTACACCTTC.

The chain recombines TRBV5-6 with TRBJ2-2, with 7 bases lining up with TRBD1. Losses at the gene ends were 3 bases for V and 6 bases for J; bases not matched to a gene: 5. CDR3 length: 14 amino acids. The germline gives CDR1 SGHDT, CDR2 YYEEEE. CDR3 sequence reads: CASSSQGESGELFF. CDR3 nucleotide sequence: TGTGCCAGCAGCTCCCAGGGGGAGTCCGGGGAGCTGTTTTTT.

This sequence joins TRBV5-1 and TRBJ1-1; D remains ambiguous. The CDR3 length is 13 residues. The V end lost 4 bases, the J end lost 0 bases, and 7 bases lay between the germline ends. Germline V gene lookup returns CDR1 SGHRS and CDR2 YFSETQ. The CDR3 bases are TGCGCCAGCAGCGGGGTCATGAACACTGAAGCTTTCTTT. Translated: CASSGVMNTEAFF.

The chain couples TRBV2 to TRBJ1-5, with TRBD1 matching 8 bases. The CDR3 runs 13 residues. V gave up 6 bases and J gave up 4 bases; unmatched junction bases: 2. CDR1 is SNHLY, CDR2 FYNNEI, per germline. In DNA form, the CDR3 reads TGTGCCAGCAGCCGGACAGGGAATCAGCCCCAGCATTTT. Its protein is CASSRTGNQPQHF.

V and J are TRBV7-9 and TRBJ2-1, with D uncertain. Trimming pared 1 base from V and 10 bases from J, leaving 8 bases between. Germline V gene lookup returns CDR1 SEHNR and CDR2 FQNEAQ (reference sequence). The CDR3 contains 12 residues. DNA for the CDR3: TGTGCCAGCAGCTTAGAACGGCAGGAGCAGTTCTTC. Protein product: CASSLERQEQFF.

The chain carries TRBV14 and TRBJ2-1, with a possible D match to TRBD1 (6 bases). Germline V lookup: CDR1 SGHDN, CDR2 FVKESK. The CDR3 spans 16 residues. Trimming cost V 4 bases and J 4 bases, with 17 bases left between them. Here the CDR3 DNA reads TGTGCCAGCAGCCCCAGTCGGGACAAGGGATACAATGAGCAGTTCTTC. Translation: CASSPSRDKGYNEQFF.

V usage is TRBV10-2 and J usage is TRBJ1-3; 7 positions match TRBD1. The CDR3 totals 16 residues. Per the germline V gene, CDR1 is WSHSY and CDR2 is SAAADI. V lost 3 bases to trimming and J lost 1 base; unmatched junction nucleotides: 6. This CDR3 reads CASSDGGQASGNTIYF. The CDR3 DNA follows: TGCGCCAGCAGTGATGGAGGACAGGCATCTGGAAACACCATATATTTT.

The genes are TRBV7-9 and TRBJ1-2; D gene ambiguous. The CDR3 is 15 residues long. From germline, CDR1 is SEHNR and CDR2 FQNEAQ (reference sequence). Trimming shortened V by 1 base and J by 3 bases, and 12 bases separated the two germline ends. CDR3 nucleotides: TGTGCCAGCAGCTTAGTTGCGGGTGGCGACTATGGCTACACCTTC. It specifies CASSLVAGGDYGYTF. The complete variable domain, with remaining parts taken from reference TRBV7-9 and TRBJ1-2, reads DTGVSQNPRHKITKRGQNVTFRCDPISEHNRLYWYRQTLGQGPEFLTYFQNEAQLEKSRLLSDRFSAERPKGSFSTLEIQRTEQGDSAMYLCASSLVAGGDYGYTFGSGTRLTVV.

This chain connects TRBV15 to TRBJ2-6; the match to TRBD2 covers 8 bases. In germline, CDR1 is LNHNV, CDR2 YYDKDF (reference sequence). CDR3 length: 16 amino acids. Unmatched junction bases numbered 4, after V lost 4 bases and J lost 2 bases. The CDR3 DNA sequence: TGTGCCACCAGCAACGGGAGGGCCGCTGGGGCCAACGTCCTGACTTTC. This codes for CATSNGRAAGANVLTF.

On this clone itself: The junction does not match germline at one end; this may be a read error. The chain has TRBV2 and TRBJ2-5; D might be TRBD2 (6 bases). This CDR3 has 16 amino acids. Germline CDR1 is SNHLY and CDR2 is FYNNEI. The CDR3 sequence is CASREAQRVIQETQYF. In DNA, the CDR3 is TGTGCCAGCAGGGAAGCACAGCGGGTCATACAAGAGACCCAGTACTTC.

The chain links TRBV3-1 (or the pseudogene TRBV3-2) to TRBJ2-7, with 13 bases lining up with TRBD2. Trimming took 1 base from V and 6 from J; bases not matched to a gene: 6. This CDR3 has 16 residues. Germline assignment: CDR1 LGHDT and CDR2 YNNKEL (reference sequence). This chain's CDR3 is CASSQGLAGGGTEQYF. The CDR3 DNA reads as TGTGCCAGCAGCCAAGGACTAGCGGGAGGAGGGACCGAGCAGTACTTC.

CDR3 in DNA: TGTGCCAGCAGCGCGACAGGGCCCCCCAACATTCAGTACTTC. Amino acid sequence: CASSATGPPNIQYF. The chain carries TRBV5-4 and TRBJ2-4, with 7 bases lining up with TRBD1. Germline V gene data show CDR1 as SGHNT and CDR2 as YYREEE (reference sequence). The CDR3 covers 14 residues. The J segment lost 7 bases and the V segment lost 4 bases, leaving 8 bases of the junction unmatched. The variable domain in full, completed from reference TRBV5-4 and TRBJ2-4, reads ETGVTQSPTHLIKTRGQQVTLRCSSQSGHNTVSWYQQALGQGPQFIFQYYREEENGRGNFPPRFSGLQFPNYSSELNVNALELDDSALYLCASSATGPPNIQYFGAGTRLSVL.

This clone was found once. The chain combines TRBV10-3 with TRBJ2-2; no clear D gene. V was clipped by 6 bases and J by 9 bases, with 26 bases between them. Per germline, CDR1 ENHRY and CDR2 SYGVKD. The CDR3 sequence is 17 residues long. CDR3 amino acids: CAISELTRKDAEWELFF. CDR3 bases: TGTGCCATCAGCGAACTAACCCGAAAGGACGCCGAGTGGGAGCTGTTTTTT.

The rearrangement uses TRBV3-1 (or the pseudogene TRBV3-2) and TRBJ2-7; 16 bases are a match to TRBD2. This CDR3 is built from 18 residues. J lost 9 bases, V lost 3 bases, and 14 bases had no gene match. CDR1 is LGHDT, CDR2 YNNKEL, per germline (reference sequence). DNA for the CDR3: TGTGCCAGCAGCCAGAGGGGACTAGCGGGAGGGTATACTACGAGGCAGTACTTC. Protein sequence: CASSQRGLAGGYTTRQYF.

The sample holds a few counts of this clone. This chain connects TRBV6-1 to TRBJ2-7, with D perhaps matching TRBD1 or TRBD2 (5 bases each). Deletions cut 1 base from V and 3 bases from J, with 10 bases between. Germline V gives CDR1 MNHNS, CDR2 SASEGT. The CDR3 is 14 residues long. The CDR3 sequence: CASSEGEGSYEQYF. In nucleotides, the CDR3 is TGTGCCAGCAGTGAAGGCGAGGGGAGCTACGAGCAGTACTTC.

The CDR3 region has the DNA TGTGCCAGCAGCCAAGATGCTGGGGCAAACTACAATGAGCAGTTCTTC. Translation gives CASSQDAGANYNEQFF. This chain links TRBV14 with TRBJ2-1; a weak D match, TRBD1 (5 bases). The CDR3 is 16 amino acids. Germline values: CDR1 SGHDN, CDR2 FVKESK. V lost 0 bases and J 3 bases, leaving 12 bases between the germline ends.

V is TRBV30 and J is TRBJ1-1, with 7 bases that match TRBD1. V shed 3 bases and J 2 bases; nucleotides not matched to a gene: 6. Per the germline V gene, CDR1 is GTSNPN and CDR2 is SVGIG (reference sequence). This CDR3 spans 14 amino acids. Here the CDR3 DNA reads TGTGCCTGGAGAGGGGGCCGCCGCAACACTGAAGCTTTCTTT. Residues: CAWRGGRRNTEAFF.

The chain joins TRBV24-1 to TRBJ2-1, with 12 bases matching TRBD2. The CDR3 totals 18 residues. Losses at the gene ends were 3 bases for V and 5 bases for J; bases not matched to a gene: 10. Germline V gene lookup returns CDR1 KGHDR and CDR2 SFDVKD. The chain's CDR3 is CATSDELTSGSIHNEQFF. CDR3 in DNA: TGTGCCACCAGTGATGAACTGACTAGCGGGAGTATTCACAATGAGCAGTTCTTC.

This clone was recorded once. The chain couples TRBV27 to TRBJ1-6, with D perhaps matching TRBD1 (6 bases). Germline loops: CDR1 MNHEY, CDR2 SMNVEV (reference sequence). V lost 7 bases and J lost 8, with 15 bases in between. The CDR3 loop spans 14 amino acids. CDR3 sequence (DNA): TGTGCCAGCACCAACTGGGGGGGCCATTCACCCCTCCACTTT. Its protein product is CASTNWGGHSPLHF.